A selection of T cell receptor beta chains follows, all from one sample in a study of blood T cell dynamics during melanoma immunotherapy. Only in-frame clones appear in the TCRdb table, and some are missing; sequencing was by immunoSEQ multiplex PCR. Of some 15,000 clones listed, 91% were seen once; the top ten hold less than 2%. The input for sequencing was blood, taken from a patient treated with checkpoint blockade. Receptor source: a human donor with melanoma. The CDR3 runs from the conserved cysteine through the conserved F or W. The D gene is left open where the match is weak. Clone size is given for some rows only: seen once, a few or many times, or a class if the clone is expanded.

V gene	D gene	clone size	J gene	CDR3 DNA	CDR3 protein
TRBV7-2	TRBD2	once	TRBJ2-2	TGTGCCAGCAGCCGGGGACTAGCGGGGGGGCCCGACACCGGGGAGCTGTTTTTT	CASSRGLAGGPDTGELFF
TRBV6-1	-	once	TRBJ2-2	TGTGCCAGTCCGGGCCCAGGGGGGGCCAGGGAGCTGTTTTTT	CASPGPGGARELFF
TRBV14	-	-	TRBJ2-6	TGTGCCAGCAGCCAAGGGCAGCCCAGCTCTGGGGCCAACGTCCTGACTTTC	CASSQGQPSSGANVLTF
TRBV18	TRBD1	-	TRBJ2-3	TGTGCCAGCTCGCCCGGGACGAGGGGGCCAGATACGCAGTATTTT	CASSPGTRGPDTQYF
TRBV5-3	TRBD2	-	TRBJ2-7	TGTGCCGGGGAGCGGGAGGGGGGCTACGAGCAGTACTTC	CAGEREGGYEQYF
TRBV19	-	-	TRBJ2-5	TGTGCCAGTAGTGAGGCGGGACTTCGTGGGACCCAGTACTTC	CASSEAGLRGTQYF
TRBV5-6	TRBD1	-	TRBJ1-6	TGTGCCAGCAGCCCAGGGACAGGGGGCGCCTATAATTCACCCCTCCACTTT	CASSPGTGGAYNSPLHF
TRBV6-5	-	once	TRBJ1-4	TGTGCCAGCAGTTATGGAGGTCTGGGTGAAAAACTGTTTTTT	CASSYGGLGEKLFF
TRBV27	TRBD2	-	TRBJ2-3	TGTGCCAGCAGTTCCCATGCCGGGGGGGGTACAGGTACAGATACGCAGTATTTT	CASSSHAGGGTGTDTQYF
TRBV6-1	TRBD1	-	TRBJ1-4	TGTGCCAGCAGTGTACCGGGACAGTTGAATGAAAAACTGTTTTTT	CASSVPGQLNEKLFF
TRBV19	TRBD2	few	TRBJ2-2	TGTGCCAGTAGTACCCCCCCGGGAGGGATCACCGGGGAGCTGTTTTTT	CASSTPPGGITGELFF
TRBV6-5	TRBD1	-	TRBJ2-7	TGTGCCAGCAGTTACTGGGGCGTAGGGACAGACTACGAGCAGTACTTC	CASSYWGVGTDYEQYF
TRBV7-3	TRBD2	-	TRBJ2-1	TGTGCCAGCAGCTTGGGAGGGAGCGTTTACAATGAGCAGTTCTTC	CASSLGGSVYNEQFF
TRBV2	TRBD1	once	TRBJ2-7	TGTGCCAGCACCGGGACAGGGAACTACGAGCAGTACTTC	CASTGTGNYEQYF
TRBV5-4	TRBD1	-	TRBJ1-5	TGTGCCAGCAGCTCCGGACAGGGGGACAATCAGCCCCAGCATTTT	CASSSGQGDNQPQHF
TRBV7-2	-	-	TRBJ2-1	TGTGCCAGCAGCTTAGTGTCTGGCAGGGGGGGCAATGAGCAGTTCTTC	CASSLVSGRGGNEQFF
TRBV15	-	-	TRBJ2-3	TGTGCCACCAGCCCCGGCGCGGGATCTATAAGCACAGATACGCAGTATTTT	CATSPGAGSISTDTQYF
TRBV5-1	TRBD2	-	TRBJ2-3	TGCGCCAGCAGCTCGGGACTAGCGGGAGAGGTAGATACGCAGTATTTT	CASSSGLAGEVDTQYF
TRBV11-2	TRBD1	once	TRBJ1-2	TGTGCCAGCAGCTCCAAAGGGACAGGGGTGGGGCATGGCTACACCTTC	CASSSKGTGVGHGYTF
TRBV2	TRBD1	-	TRBJ2-1	TGTGCCAGCATCTACTCGACAGGGAACTCCTACAATGAGCAGTTCTTC	CASIYSTGNSYNEQFF
TRBV5-4	-	-	TRBJ2-6	TGTGCCAGCAGCCCACAGACTCTCCCGGCTGGGGCCAACGTCCTGACTTTC	CASSPQTLPAGANVLTF
TRBV6-1	TRBD1	-	TRBJ1-4	TGTGCCAGCAGTCCGGGACAGGGTAGGGAAAAACTGTTTTTT	CASSPGQGREKLFF
TRBV19	-	-	TRBJ2-7	TGTGCCAGTAGGAGGGCTGGTGCCTACGAGCAGTACTTC	CASRRAGAYEQYF
TRBV5-1	-	once	TRBJ1-4	TGCGCCAGCAGCTCCACAGGAACAACTAATGAAAAACTGTTTTTT	CASSSTGTTNEKLFF
TRBV30	TRBD1	-	TRBJ1-2	TGTGCCTGGAGTGTCCCAGGACAGGGGGCGATCGGCTACACCTTC	CAWSVPGQGAIGYTF
TRBV9	-	-	TRBJ2-7	TGTGCCAGCAGCGTAGCTGGCCAGTCTTCTAGGGGAGAGCAGTACTTC	CASSVAGQSSRGEQYF
TRBV11-2	-	once	TRBJ1-1	TGTGCCAGCAGCCCCCAATCAGGCATAAGTGGGGTTGAAGCTTTCTTT	CASSPQSGISGVEAFF
TRBV7-8	-	once	TRBJ2-5	TGTGCCAGCAGCTTACCCCCGGGGGAGACCCAGTACTTC	CASSLPPGETQYF
TRBV7-9	-	-	TRBJ2-7	TGTGCCAGCAGCGTACAGGGTTTGAATGACGAGCAGTACTTC	CASSVQGLNDEQYF
TRBV9	-	-	TRBJ2-1	TGTGCCAGCAGCGTAGGCGGCTCCTACAATGAGCAGTTCTTC	CASSVGGSYNEQFF
TRBV5-4	-	-	TRBJ2-7	TGTGCCAGCAGCTTCCCCCAGGGGGGAGAGCAGTACTTC	CASSFPQGGEQYF
TRBV19	-	-	TRBJ1-5	TGTGCCAGTACCCCCGTGGGGGGGGGAAGGAGGCAAATGCAGCCCCAGCATTTT	CASTPVGGGRRQMQPQHF
TRBV19	-	once	TRBJ1-2	TGTGCCAGTAGTTGGGCAGACTACCTCTATGGCTACACCTTC	CASSWADYLYGYTF
TRBV7-6	TRBD1	-	TRBJ1-1	TGTGCCAGCAGCCAGGGGGGGGTCACTGAAGCTTTCTTT	CASSQGGVTEAFF
TRBV9	-	-	TRBJ1-5	TGTGCCAGCAGCGGCGGACACGGATCTAATCAGCCCCAGCATTTT	CASSGGHGSNQPQHF
TRBV19	-	-	TRBJ1-1	TGTGCCAGTAGAAACAGATTGAACACTGAAGCTTTCTTT	CASRNRLNTEAFF
TRBV5-5	TRBD1	-	TRBJ1-6	TGTGCCAGCAGCTCCGGGACAGAGAGTTCACCCCTCCACTTT	CASSSGTESSPLHF
TRBV5-1	-	-	TRBJ1-5	TGCGCCAGCAGCTCAGGGTACGGGCAGCCCCAGCATTTT	CASSSGYGQPQHF
TRBV12-5	-	-	TRBJ2-1	TGTGCTAGTGGTTTGGTACGTGTAGGGGCCTACAATGAGCAGTTCTTC	CASGLVRVGAYNEQFF
TRBV14	-	once	TRBJ2-7	TGTGCCAGCAGCCATTGGGGGAAGGCCTCCTACGAGCAGTACTTC	CASSHWGKASYEQYF
TRBV4-1	TRBD2	-	TRBJ2-1	TGCGCCAGCAGCCTCGGCTCTGGCGGGAGCTTCTACAATGAGCAGTTCTTC	CASSLGSGGSFYNEQFF
TRBV2	TRBD2	-	TRBJ2-7	TGTGCCAGCAGCCCTCTGGAGGGACTAGCGGGGGCGGCGCAGTACTTC	CASSPLEGLAGAAQYF
TRBV11-2	-	-	TRBJ1-1	TGTGCCAGCAGCTTAAGGGGGTCACTCGGCACTGAAGCTTTCTTT	CASSLRGSLGTEAFF
TRBV30	TRBD1	-	TRBJ1-1	TGTGCCTGGAGCGCCGGGACAGGGCATCCGACGAACACTGAAGCTTTCTTT	CAWSAGTGHPTNTEAFF
TRBV4-1	-	-	TRBJ1-1	TGCGCCAGCAGCCAAGAATCCACGGGGGACACTGAAGCTTTCTTT	CASSQESTGDTEAFF
TRBV27	TRBD1	-	TRBJ1-5	TGTGCCAGCCGTCCGACAGGGACTCAGCCCCAGCATTTT	CASRPTGTQPQHF
TRBV5-1	TRBD1	-	TRBJ2-2	TGCGCCAGCAGCGGCCGGGACAGGAACACCGGGGAGCTGTTTTTT	CASSGRDRNTGELFF
TRBV5-1	TRBD2	-	TRBJ2-1	TGCGCCAGCAGCTTGGGAGGGACTAGCCAGTATCATGAGCAGTTCTTC	CASSLGGTSQYHEQFF